The 6 T cell receptor beta chains below were found in one sample sequenced in a study of T-cell memory formation after mild COVID-19 (TCRdb year 2021). The library came from 5' RACE. These reads were obtained on an Illumina NovaSeq 6000. In-frame beta chains were kept once TCRdb had trimmed the public reads at Q25 with fastp and called clones with MiXCR. Every CDR3 protein is listed once, alongside the most common genes and DNA of its rows. The sample records about 350,000 distinct CDR3 sequences, around 27% of which are singletons. The ten largest clones capture about 13% of the sample. The specimen sequenced was PBMCs or a T cell subset sorted from them (not recorded which). The receptors were sampled from an adult woman who had mild COVID-19 (a few samples of this study predate the infection). The sample titles of this study are shuffled in the database, so cell type and time point are left out; the donor was told from shared clones.

In this sample, this clonotype turned up many times. The chain couples TRBV5-1 to TRBJ2-1; D is ambiguous. Germline CDR1 is SGHRS and CDR2 is YFSETQ. The CDR3 spans 14 residues. Trimming pared 0 bases from V and 8 bases from J, leaving 12 bases between. The CDR3 DNA reads TGCGCCAGCAGCTTGGCCCGTGCAGGACATGAGCAGTTCTTC. Amino acid sequence: CASSLARAGHEQFF. Supplemented by reference TRBV5-1 and TRBJ2-1, the full variable domain reads KAGVTQTPRYLIKTRGQQVTLSCSPISGHRSVSWYQQTPGQGLQFLFEYFSETQRNKGNFPGRFSGRQFSNSRSEMNVSTLELGDSALYLCASSLARAGHEQFFGPGTRLTVL.

Comment on this clonotype: A single base separates this from a much larger clone, so it may be a read error. V and J are TRBV7-3 and TRBJ2-1; TRBD2 aligns across 13 bases. Trimming at V came to 6 bases and at J to 8 bases, leaving 7 bases not matched to a gene. Germline CDR1 is SGHTA and CDR2 is FQGTGA. There are 15 residues in the CDR3. The DNA of the CDR3 is TGTGCCAGCAGTTTACTAGCGGGAGGGCCCCATGAGCAGTTCTTC. This sequence encodes CASSLLAGGPHEQFF.

The sample holds a few counts of this clonotype. The chain carries TRBV2 and TRBJ2-7, with D unclear. CDR1 SNHLY and CDR2 FYNNEI come from the germline V gene. The CDR3 length is 13 residues. Between the trimmed V and J ends, which lost 7 bases and 0 bases, there was a span of 10 bases. The CDR3 is CASKADDSYEQYF. The CDR3 nucleotides read TGTGCCAGCAAGGCGGACGACTCCTACGAGCAGTACTTC.

This chain links TRBV9 with TRBJ2-7, with 7 bases aligning to TRBD1. The CDR3 contains 13 residues. From germline, CDR1 is SGDLS and CDR2 YYNGEE. J was trimmed by 2 bases and V by 3 bases; bases with no gene match: 2. The CDR3 sequence: CASSDGTAYEQYF. The CDR3 DNA sequence: TGTGCCAGCAGCGATGGGACAGCCTACGAGCAGTACTTC.

This clonotype has only a few counts. This chain links TRBV7-2 with TRBJ2-1; no clear D gene. Trimming shortened V by 5 bases and J by 3 bases, and 8 bases separated the two germline ends. Germline V gives CDR1 SGHTA, CDR2 FQGNSA. CDR3 length equals 13 residues. In DNA, the CDR3 is TGTGCCAGCAGCCTAGACAACTACAATGAGCAGTTCTTC. This codes for CASSLDNYNEQFF. The full variable domain, in which reference TRBV7-2 and TRBJ2-1 provide the parts outside the CDR3, is GAGVSQSPSNKVTEKGKDVELRCDPISGHTALYWYRQSLGQGLEFLIYFQGNSAPDKSGLPSDRFSAERTGGSVSTLTIQRTQQEDSAVYLCASSLDNYNEQFFGPGTRLTVL.

The V gene is TRBV24-1, the J gene TRBJ1-5; the D gene is possibly TRBD1 (5 bases). The germline gives CDR1 KGHDR, CDR2 SFDVKD. The CDR3 extends over 14 amino acids. Trimming removed 4 bases from V and 0 bases from J, with 6 bases in between. CDR3 in amino acids: CATSETVSNQPQHF. The CDR3 DNA sequence: TGTGCCACCAGTGAGACAGTTAGCAATCAGCCCCAGCATTTT.